One TCR beta chain is described in this entry. All enrollees were roughly 18 to 95 years old and from about 24 US areas. Per the original data handling: Using reference gene primer amplification, nucleated cell counts were estimated. Only in-frame clones appear in the TCRdb table, and some are missing; sequencing was by immunoSEQ multiplex PCR. Clone size and the V and J calls come from that table; the DNA yielded D and trimming. The sample shows 130,000 to 150,000 clones, 80% to 85% of them seen only once. The germline CDR1 and CDR2 sequences are LNHDA and SQIVND (reference sequence). The CDR3 length is 16 residues. The J segment lost 0 bases and the V segment lost 6 bases, leaving 6 bases of the junction unmatched. These data belong to a study of blood T cell repertoires in COVID-19. Study summary: There were acute and convalescent COVID-19 samples, and they came from the United States, Italy and Spain. PBMCs, B-cell-depleted T cells, or T cells provided the cDNA or gDNA that made up the material.

The clonotype was recovered from a middle-aged man with acute COVID-19. The rearrangement joins TRBV19 to TRBJ2-1, with TRBD2 matching 9 bases. The sequencing sample was made of PBMCs or T cells enriched from blood (not recorded which). The chain's CDR3 is CASRRLAASSYNEQFF. The CDR3 DNA is TGTGCCAGTAGAAGACTAGCGGCCAGCTCCTACAATGAGCAGTTCTTC.